This T cell receptor beta chain was sequenced during a study of blood T cell repertoires in COVID-19. Study details: Specimens from acute and convalescent COVID-19 originated in the United States, Italy and Spain. PBMCs, B-cell-depleted T cells, or T cells were the source of the cDNA or gDNA that made up the material.

Germline V gene data show CDR1 as SNHLY and CDR2 as FYNNEI. The CDR3 runs 12 residues. Per the original methods: Nucleated cell counts were estimated from reference gene primer amplification. Sequenced by immunoSEQ multiplex PCR; TCRdb stores in-frame clones only, minus some. V and J calls and clone size come straight from that table; D and trimming were deduced from the DNA. The sample has tens of thousands of clones, 65% to 85% seen once. The genes are TRBV2 and TRBJ2-3; 8 nucleotides agree with TRBD2. The sequenced material came from peripheral blood. This sequence originates from a human donor in a cohort sampled during active COVID-19. DNA for the CDR3: TGTGCTACCAGCGGGGGTATCGATACGCAGTATTTT. Amino acid sequence: CATSGGIDTQYF.